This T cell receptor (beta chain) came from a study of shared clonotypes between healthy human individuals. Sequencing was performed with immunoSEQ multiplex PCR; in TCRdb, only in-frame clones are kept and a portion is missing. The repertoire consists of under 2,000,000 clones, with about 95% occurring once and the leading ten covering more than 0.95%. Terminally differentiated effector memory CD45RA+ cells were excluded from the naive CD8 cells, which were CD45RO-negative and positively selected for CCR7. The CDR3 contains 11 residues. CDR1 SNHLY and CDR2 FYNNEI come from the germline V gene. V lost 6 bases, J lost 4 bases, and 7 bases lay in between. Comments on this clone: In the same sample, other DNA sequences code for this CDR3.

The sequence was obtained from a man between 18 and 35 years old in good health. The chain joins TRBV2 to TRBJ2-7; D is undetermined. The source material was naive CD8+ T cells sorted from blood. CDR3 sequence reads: CASSPSYEQYF. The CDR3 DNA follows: TGTGCCAGCAGCCCGTCTTACGAGCAGTACTTC.